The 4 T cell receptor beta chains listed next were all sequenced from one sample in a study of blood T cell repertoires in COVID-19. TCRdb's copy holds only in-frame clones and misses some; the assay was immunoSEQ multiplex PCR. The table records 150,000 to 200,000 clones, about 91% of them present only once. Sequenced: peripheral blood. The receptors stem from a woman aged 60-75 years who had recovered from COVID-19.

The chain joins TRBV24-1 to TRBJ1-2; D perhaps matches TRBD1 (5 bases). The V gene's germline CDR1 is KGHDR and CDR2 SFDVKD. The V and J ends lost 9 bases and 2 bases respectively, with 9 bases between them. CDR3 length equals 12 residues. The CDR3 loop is CATQGANYGYTF. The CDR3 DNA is TGTGCCACCCAAGGGGCCAACTATGGCTACACCTTC.

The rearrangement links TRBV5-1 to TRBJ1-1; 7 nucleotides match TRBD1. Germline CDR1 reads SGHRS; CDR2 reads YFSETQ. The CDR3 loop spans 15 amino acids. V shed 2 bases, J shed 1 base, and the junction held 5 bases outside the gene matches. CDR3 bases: TGCGCCAGCAGCTTCACAGGGGCCACGAACACTGAAGCTTTCTTT. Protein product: CASSFTGATNTEAFF.

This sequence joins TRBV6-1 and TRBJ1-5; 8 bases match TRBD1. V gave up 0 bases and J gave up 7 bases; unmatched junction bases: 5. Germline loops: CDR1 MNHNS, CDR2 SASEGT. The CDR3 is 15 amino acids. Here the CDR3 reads CASSEASGGHQPQHF. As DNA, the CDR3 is TGTGCCAGCAGTGAAGCGTCAGGGGGCCACCAGCCCCAGCATTTT.

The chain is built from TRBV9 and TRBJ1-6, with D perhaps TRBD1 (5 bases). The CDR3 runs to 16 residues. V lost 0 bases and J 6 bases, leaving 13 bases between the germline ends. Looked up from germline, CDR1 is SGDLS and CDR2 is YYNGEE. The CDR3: CASSVGGPSGNSPLHF. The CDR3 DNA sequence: TGTGCCAGCAGCGTAGGGGGCCCTAGCGGTAATTCACCCCTCCACTTT.